The next 10 T cell receptor beta chains were all read from a single sample in a study of T cell responses to AZD1222 COVID-19 vaccine. Sequencing used immunoSEQ multiplex PCR; TCRdb keeps in-frame clones, though not all of them. The repertoire includes about 150,000 clones, around 90% of them detected once, and about 1.3% sits in the top ten. The sequencing here drew on peripheral blood, taken on day 0 of AZD1222 vaccination. The receptors were gathered from an adult in good health.

This chain uses TRBV7-2 with TRBJ2-7, with D perhaps being TRBD1 or TRBD2 (5 bases each). V was clipped by 1 base and J by 6 bases, with 22 bases between them. Germline-derived CDR1 and CDR2 are SGHTA and FQGNSA. The CDR3 sequence is 17 residues long. The CDR3 DNA reads as TGTGCCAGCAGCTTAGGTGGCCCGACAAGGGTTGGGACCGAGCAGTACTTC. Translation: CASSLGGPTRVGTEQYF.

The rearrangement uses TRBV6-5 and TRBJ1-1; D might be TRBD1 (5 bases). The germline CDR1 and CDR2 sequences are MNHEY and SVGAGI. CDR3 length: 13 amino acids. The germline V and J ends were trimmed by 0 bases and 9 bases, with 11 bases remaining between them. CDR3 sequence (DNA): TGTGCCAGCAGTTACTCCGGGACGGTAAAAGCTTTCTTT. It specifies CASSYSGTVKAFF.

CDR3 bases: TGTGCCAGCTCCCAATCGGGGAGCACTGAAGCTTTCTTT. Amino acid sequence: CASSQSGSTEAFF. The chain joins TRBV18 to TRBJ1-1; D not certain. CDR1 KGHSH and CDR2 LQKENI come from the germline V gene. The CDR3 length is 13 residues. Trimming took off 6 bases at V and 4 bases at J, with 12 bases between the two ends.

The chain carries TRBV24-1 and TRBJ2-1; D ambiguous. In germline, CDR1 is KGHDR, CDR2 SFDVKD. There are 14 residues in the CDR3. Trimming removed 4 bases at V and 5 bases at J, with 11 bases between. CDR3 in DNA: TGTGCCACCAGTGACCACCGTCCCGACAATGAGCAGTTCTTC. Its translation is CATSDHRPDNEQFF.

The genes are TRBV7-8 and TRBJ1-5, with a weak D call TRBD1 (5 bases). The CDR3 has 14 residues. Looked up from germline, CDR1 is SGHVS and CDR2 is FQNEAQ. The germline V and J ends were trimmed by 5 bases and 3 bases, with 11 bases remaining between them. The CDR3 sequence is CASSPGRANQPQHF. The CDR3 nucleotides read TGTGCCAGCAGCCCCGGCAGGGCCAATCAGCCCCAGCATTTT. Full variable domain (rest looked up from reference TRBV7-8 and TRBJ1-5): GAGVSQSPRYKVAKRGQDVALRCDPISGHVSLFWYQQALGQGPEFLTYFQNEAQLDKSGLPSDRFFAERPEGSVSTLKIQRTQQEDSAVYLCASSPGRANQPQHFGDGTRLSIL.

The sample holds one count of this clone. The CDR3 DNA reads as TGTGCCAGTAGTATGGGAACAGACTCCACTGAAGCTTTCTTT. Its protein is CASSMGTDSTEAFF. This chain connects TRBV19 to TRBJ1-1, with D unresolved. V shed 3 bases and J shed 4 bases, with 12 bases lying between them. CDR3 length: 14 residues. Germline loops: CDR1 LNHDA, CDR2 SQIVND (reference sequence). The full variable domain, its missing parts supplied by reference TRBV19 and TRBJ1-1, is DGGITQSPKYLFRKEGQNVTLSCEQNLNHDAMYWYRQDPGQGLRLIYYSQIVNDFQKGDIAEGYSVSREKKESFPLTVTSAQKNPTAFYLCASSMGTDSTEAFFGQGTRLTVV.

CDR3 sequence reads: CASSTPTDGYTF. CDR3 in DNA: TGTGCCAGCAGCACACCAACGGATGGCTACACCTTC. V and J are TRBV28 and TRBJ1-2; D is ambiguous. V was clipped by 6 bases and J by 6 bases, with 11 bases between them. Per the germline V gene, CDR1 is MDHEN and CDR2 is SYDVKM. The CDR3 is 12 residues long.

A word on this clone: Within the sample, other DNA sequences also encode this same CDR3. CDR3 region: CASSLIQGVSPPLHF. DNA of the CDR3: TGTGCCAGTAGCCTAATCCAGGGGGTATCGCCACCCCTCCACTTT. V gene TRBV19 combines with J gene TRBJ1-6, with 7 bases matching TRBD1. J gave up 11 bases and V 6 bases, and 13 bases lay outside the gene matches. This CDR3 is built from 15 residues. Germline V lookup: CDR1 LNHDA, CDR2 SQIVND (reference sequence).

Here the CDR3 reads CASSIIRDREQPQHF. The CDR3 nucleotides read TGTGCCAGTAGTATTATTAGGGACAGGGAACAGCCCCAGCATTTT. This rearrangement joins TRBV19 to TRBJ1-5; TRBD1 aligns across 9 bases. Germline V gene sequence: CDR1 LNHDA, CDR2 SQIVND (reference sequence). The ends lost 3 bases at V and 7 bases at J; junction bases unmatched: 7. The CDR3 runs to 15 residues.

V gene TRBV9 combines with J gene TRBJ1-2; D uncertain. CDR3 length: 15 amino acids. Germline V gene sequence: CDR1 SGDLS, CDR2 YYNGEE. The V and J ends lost 3 bases and 0 bases respectively, with 12 bases between them. The CDR3 DNA sequence: TGTGCCAGCAGCGCGTACCACAGTTCTAACTATGGCTACACCTTC. It specifies CASSAYHSSNYGYTF.